The present entry profiles one T cell receptor beta chain with its context. No antigen is known for it. One end of the junction fails to match germline, which may point to a read error. The method was immunoSEQ multiplex PCR; TCRdb's version includes in-frame clones alone and lacks a portion of them. The sample holds just under 85,000 clones; roughly 83% are singletons and the top ten take more than 8.5%. The sample is drawn from a study of T cell responses to AZD1222 COVID-19 vaccine. Turning to the study itself: Second-dose intervals near 4 or 12 weeks were combined.

Study observations and caveats: In all cases, repertoires were sampled only after the peak T cell response. Donors skewed white British and female; clonal diversity was possibly underestimated.

The sample in question was peripheral blood, obtained on day 0 of AZD1222 vaccination. The source of this sequence is an adult in good health.

The CDR3 here is CASSVGPGF. CDR3 DNA sequence: TGTGCCAGCAGCGTAGGTCCGGGCTTC. V is TRBV9 and J is TRBJ2-7, with D unresolved. The CDR3 covers 9 residues. The germline CDR1 and CDR2 sequences are SGDLS and YYNGEE.